Many counts were recorded for the clone carrying this T cell receptor (beta chain). With 10%, 30% or 50% of RNA, about 19,000 to 1,100,000 naive CD8 T cells were sequenced. The data derive from a study of molecular identifiers for immune sequencing clone quantification. TCRdb itself ran the PCR reads through MiXCR, one entry per CDR3 protein. The sample includes about 320,000 distinct CDR3 sequences, 24% of them seen just once. Germline assignment: CDR1 KGHDR and CDR2 SFDVKD. Trimming removed 6 bases at V and 6 bases at J, with 12 bases between. There are 13 residues in the CDR3. The sequence came from a human donor in good health. Some libraries in this study had Jurkat cell RNA spiked in. The genes are TRBV24-1 and TRBJ2-3; perhaps TRBD2 as D (6 bases). The specimen sequenced was naive CD8+ T cells from blood, with Jurkat cell RNA spiked in. Subset of the sample: FACS-sorted CD8+CD4-CCR7+CD45RA+ naive T cells. The CDR3 loop reads CATSLRGTDTQYF. In DNA form, the CDR3 reads TGTGCCACCAGTTTACGCGGGACGGATACGCAGTATTTT.